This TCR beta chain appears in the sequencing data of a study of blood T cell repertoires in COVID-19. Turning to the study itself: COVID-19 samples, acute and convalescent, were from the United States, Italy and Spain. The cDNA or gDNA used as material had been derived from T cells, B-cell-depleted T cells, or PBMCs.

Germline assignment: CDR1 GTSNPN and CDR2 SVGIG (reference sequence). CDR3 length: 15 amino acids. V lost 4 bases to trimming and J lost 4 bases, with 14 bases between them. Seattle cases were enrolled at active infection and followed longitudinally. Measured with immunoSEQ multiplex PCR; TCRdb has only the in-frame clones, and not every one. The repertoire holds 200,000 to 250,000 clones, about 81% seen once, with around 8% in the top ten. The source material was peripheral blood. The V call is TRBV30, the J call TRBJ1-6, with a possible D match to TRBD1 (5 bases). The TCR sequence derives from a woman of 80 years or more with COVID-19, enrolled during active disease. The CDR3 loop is CAWTSDGGYNSPLHF. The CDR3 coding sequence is TGTGCCTGGACTTCGGACGGGGGATATAATTCACCCCTCCACTTT.